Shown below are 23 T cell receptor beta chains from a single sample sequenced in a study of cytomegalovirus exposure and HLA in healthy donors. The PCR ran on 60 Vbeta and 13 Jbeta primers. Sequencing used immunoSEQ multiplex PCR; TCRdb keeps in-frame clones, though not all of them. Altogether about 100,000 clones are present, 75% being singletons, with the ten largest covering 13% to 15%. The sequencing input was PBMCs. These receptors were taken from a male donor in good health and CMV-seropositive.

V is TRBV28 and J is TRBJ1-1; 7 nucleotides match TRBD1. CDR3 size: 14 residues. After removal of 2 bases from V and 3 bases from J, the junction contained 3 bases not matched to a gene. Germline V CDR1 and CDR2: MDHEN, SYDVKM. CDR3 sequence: CASSLRGGHTEAFF. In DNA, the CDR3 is TGTGCCAGCAGTTTACGAGGGGGCCACACTGAAGCTTTCTTT.

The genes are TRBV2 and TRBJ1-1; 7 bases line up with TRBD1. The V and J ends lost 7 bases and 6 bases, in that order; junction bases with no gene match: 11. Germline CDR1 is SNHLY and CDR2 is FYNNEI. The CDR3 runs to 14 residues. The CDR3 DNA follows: TGTGCCAGCAACCCAGACAGGGTTGCACCTGAAGCTTTCTTT. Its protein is CASNPDRVAPEAFF.

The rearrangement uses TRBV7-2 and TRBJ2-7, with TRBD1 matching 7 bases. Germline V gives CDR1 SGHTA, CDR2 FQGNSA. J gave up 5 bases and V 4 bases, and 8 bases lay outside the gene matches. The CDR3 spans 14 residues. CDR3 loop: CASSSQGQDHEQYF. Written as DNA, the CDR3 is TGTGCCAGCAGCTCGCAAGGACAGGACCACGAGCAGTACTTC.

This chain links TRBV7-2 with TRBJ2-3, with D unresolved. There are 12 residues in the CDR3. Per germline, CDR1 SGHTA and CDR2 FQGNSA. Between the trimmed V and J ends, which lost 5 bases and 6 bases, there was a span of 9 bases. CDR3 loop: CASSQLWDTQYF. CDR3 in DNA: TGTGCCAGCAGCCAACTGTGGGATACGCAGTATTTT. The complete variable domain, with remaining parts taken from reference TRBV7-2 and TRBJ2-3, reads GAGVSQSPSNKVTEKGKDVELRCDPISGHTALYWYRQSLGQGLEFLIYFQGNSAPDKSGLPSDRFSAERTGGSVSTLTIQRTQQEDSAVYLCASSQLWDTQYFGPGTRLTVL.

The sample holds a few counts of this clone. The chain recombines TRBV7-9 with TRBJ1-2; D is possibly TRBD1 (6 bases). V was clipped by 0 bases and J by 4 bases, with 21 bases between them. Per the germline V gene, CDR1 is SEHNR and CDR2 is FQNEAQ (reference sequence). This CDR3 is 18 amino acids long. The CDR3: CASSLARGGGVLGYGYTF. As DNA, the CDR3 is TGTGCCAGCAGCTTAGCGCGGGGGGGCGGGGTTCTTGGCTATGGCTACACCTTC.

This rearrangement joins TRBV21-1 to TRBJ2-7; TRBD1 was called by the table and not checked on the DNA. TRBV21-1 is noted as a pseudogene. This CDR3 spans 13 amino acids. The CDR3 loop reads CASSKGHIYEQYF. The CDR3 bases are TGTGCCAGCAGCAAAGGACACATATACGAGCAGTACTTC.

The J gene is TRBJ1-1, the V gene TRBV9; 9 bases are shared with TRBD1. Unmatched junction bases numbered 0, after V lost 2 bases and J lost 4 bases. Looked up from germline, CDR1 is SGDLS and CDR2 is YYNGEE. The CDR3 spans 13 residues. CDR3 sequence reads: CASSVTGGTEAFF. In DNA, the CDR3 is TGTGCCAGCAGCGTGACAGGGGGCACTGAAGCTTTCTTT.

The CDR3 coding sequence is TGTGCCAGCACCCCCCTGAGCGGGGGCTCGGTTACGCAGTATTTT. As protein: CASTPLSGGSVTQYF. The chain carries TRBV6-5 and TRBJ2-3, with 8 nucleotides matching TRBD2. Germline V gene sequence: CDR1 MNHEY, CDR2 SVGAGI. The CDR3 has 15 residues. The trim removed 7 bases at V and 8 bases at J, leaving 14 bases unmatched.

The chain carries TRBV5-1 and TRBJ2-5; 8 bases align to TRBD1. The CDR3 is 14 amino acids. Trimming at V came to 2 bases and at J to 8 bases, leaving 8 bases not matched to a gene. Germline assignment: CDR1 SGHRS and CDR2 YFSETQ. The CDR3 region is CASSLLDREQTQYF. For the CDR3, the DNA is TGCGCCAGCAGCTTATTGGACAGGGAGCAAACCCAGTACTTC.

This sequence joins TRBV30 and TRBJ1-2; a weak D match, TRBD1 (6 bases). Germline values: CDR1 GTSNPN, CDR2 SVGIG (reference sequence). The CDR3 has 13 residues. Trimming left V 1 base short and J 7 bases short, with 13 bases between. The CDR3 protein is CAWSDGGAGGYTF. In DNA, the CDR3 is TGTGCCTGGAGTGACGGGGGGGCTGGTGGCTACACCTTC.

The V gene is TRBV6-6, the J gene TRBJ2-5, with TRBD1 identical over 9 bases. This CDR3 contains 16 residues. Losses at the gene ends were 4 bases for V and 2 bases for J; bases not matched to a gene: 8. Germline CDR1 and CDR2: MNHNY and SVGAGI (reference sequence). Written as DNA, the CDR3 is TGTGCCAGCAGTTGGGACAGGGAATGGGGACAAGAGACCCAGTACTTC. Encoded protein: CASSWDREWGQETQYF.

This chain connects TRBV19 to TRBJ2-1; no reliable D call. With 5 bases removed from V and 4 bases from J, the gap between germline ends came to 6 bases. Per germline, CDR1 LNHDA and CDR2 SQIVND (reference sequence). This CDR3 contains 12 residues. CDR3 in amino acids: CASSVQYNEQFF. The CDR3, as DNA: TGTGCCAGTAGTGTACAGTACAATGAGCAGTTCTTC.

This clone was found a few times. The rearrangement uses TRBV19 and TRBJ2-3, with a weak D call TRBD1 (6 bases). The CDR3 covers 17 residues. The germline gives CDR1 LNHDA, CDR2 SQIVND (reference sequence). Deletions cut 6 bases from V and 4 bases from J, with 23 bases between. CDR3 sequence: CASRGRWGDRPPDTQYF. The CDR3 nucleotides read TGTGCCAGTAGGGGACGATGGGGCGACAGGCCCCCAGATACGCAGTATTTT. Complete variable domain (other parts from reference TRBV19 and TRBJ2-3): DGGITQSPKYLFRKEGQNVTLSCEQNLNHDAMYWYRQDPGQGLRLIYYSQIVNDFQKGDIAEGYSVSREKKESFPLTVTSAQKNPTAFYLCASRGRWGDRPPDTQYFGPGTRLTVL.

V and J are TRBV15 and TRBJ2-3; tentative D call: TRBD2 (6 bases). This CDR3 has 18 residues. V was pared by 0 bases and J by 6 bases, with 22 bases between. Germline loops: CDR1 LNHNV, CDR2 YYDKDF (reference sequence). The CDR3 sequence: CATSRDSTSGPFGDTQYF. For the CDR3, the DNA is TGTGCCACCAGCAGAGATTCAACGAGCGGGCCGTTCGGGGATACGCAGTATTTT.

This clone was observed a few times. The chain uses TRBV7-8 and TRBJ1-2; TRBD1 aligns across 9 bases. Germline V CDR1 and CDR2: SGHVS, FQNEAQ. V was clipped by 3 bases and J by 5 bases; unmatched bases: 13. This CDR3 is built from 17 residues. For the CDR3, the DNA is TGTGCCAGCAGCTTTTACAGGGGGCGCGTAGAGGAGTATGGCTACACCTTC. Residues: CASSFYRGRVEEYGYTF.

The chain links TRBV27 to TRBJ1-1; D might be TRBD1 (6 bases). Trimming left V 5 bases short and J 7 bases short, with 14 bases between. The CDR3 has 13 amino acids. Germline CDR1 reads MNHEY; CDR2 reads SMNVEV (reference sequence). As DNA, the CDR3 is TGTGCCAGCAGTAAACAGGGCGTAAATGAAGCTTTCTTT. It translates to CASSKQGVNEAFF.

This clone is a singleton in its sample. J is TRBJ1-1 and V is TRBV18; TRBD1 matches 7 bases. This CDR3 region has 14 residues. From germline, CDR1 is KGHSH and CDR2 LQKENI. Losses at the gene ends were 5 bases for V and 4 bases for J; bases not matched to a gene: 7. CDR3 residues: CASSSGQSSTEAFF. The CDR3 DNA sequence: TGTGCCAGCTCATCGGGACAGTCAAGCACTGAAGCTTTCTTT.

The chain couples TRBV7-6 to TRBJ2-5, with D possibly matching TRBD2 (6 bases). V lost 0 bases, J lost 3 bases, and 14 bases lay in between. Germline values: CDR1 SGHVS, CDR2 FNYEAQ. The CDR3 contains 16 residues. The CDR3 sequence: CASSLAASASKETQYF. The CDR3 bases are TGTGCCAGCAGCTTAGCGGCTAGCGCAAGTAAAGAGACCCAGTACTTC.

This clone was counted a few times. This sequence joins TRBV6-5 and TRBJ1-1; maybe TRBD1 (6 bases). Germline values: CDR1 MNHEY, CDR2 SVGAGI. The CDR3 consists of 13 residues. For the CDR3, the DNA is TGTCTGACGTGCCGGGGGGCGAACACTGAAGCTTTCTTT. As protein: CLTCRGANTEAFF.

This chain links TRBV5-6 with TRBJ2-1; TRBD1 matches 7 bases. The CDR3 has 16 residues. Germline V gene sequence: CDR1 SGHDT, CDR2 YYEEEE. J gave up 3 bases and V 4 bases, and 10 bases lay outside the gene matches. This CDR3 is CASSALDRSRYNEQFF. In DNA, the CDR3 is TGTGCCAGCAGCGCGCTGGACAGGAGCCGCTACAATGAGCAGTTCTTC.

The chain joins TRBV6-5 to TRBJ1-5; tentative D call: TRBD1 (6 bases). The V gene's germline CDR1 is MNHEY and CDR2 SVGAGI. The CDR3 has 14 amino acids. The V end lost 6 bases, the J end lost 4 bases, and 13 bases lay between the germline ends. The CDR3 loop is CASSTYRANQPQHF. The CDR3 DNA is TGTGCCAGCAGCACATACAGGGCTAATCAGCCCCAGCATTTT.

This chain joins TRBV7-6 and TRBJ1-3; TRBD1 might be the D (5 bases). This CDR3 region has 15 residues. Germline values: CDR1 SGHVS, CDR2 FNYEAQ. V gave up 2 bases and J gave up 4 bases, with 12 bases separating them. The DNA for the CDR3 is TGTGCCAGCAGCTTATCGGGGGTTGCAGGAAACACCATATATTTT. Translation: CASSLSGVAGNTIYF.

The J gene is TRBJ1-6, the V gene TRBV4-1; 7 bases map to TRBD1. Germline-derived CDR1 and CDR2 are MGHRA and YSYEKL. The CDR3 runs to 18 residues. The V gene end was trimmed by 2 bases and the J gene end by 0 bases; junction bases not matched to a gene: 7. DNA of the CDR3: TGCGCCAGCAGCCAACCGGACAGGACGAGCTCCTATAATTCACCCCTCCACTTT. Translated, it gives CASSQPDRTSSYNSPLHF.